This entry describes one TCR beta chain. These data belong to a study of blood T cell repertoires in COVID-19. Germline V CDR1 and CDR2: KGHDR, SFDVKD. This CDR3 region has 17 residues. Trimming cost V 2 bases and J 3 bases; bases outside gene matches: 6. Here immunoSEQ multiplex PCR was the method, and the copy in TCRdb shows in-frame clones only, minus some. The sample includes roughly 120,000 clones, 75% to 90% of them seen just once. The source is a man in his 70s with acute or convalescent COVID-19. This chain links TRBV24-1 with TRBJ2-1; TRBD1 agrees at 10 bases. The sample consisted of peripheral blood. The CDR3 DNA follows: TGTGCCACCAGTGATTCCCCCGGGACAGGGGTCTACAATGAGCAGTTCTTC. Protein sequence: CATSDSPGTGVYNEQFF.